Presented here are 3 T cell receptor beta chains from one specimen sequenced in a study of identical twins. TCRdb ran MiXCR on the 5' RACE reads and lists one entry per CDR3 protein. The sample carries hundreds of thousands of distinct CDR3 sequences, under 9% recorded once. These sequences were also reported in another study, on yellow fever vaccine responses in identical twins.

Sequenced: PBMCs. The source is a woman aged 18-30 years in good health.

The CDR3 region is CASSLAAGVTYEQYF. CDR3 DNA: TGTGCCAGCAGCTTGGCGGCGGGGGTCACCTACGAGCAGTACTTC. The chain is built from TRBV7-9 and TRBJ2-7, with 7 bases that match TRBD2. V was pared by 3 bases and J by 2 bases, with 7 bases of the junction left unmatched. This CDR3 region has 15 residues. Germline V gene lookup returns CDR1 SEHNR and CDR2 FQNEAQ (reference sequence).

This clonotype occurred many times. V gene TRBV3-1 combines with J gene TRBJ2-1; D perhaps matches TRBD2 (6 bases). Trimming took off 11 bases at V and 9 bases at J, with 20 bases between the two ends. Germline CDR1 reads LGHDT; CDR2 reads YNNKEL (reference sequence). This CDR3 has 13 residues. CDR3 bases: TGTGCCTCCGAAACCCGCGGGGTGGGTGAGCAGTTCTTC. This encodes CASETRGVGEQFF.

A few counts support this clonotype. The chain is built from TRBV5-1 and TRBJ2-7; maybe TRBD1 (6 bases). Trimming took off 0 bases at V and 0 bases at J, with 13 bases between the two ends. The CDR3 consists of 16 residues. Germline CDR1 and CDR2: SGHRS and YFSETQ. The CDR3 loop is CASSLENRDISYEQYF. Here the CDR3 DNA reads TGCGCCAGCAGCTTGGAGAACCGGGACATCTCCTACGAGCAGTACTTC.